This T cell receptor beta chain comes out of a study of cytomegalovirus exposure and HLA in healthy donors. Whole-study results and caveats: Some TCR beta chains (more than 150 of them) were listed as cytomegalovirus-associated. Fewer N-insertions than the roughly 630-donor mean were reportedly shown by an Asian-associated ancestry cluster in a later analysis.

Although they were nominally healthy when sampled, donors likely had unrecorded immune exposures. The CDR3 is 13 residues long. The V gene's germline CDR1 is MNHEY and CDR2 SVGAGI. V gave up 5 bases and J gave up 0 bases, with 7 bases separating them. The PCR contained 60 Vbeta and 13 Jbeta primers. Authors' methods: A later analysis counted 65 million to 80 million unique TCR beta chains, around 11 million shared. Here immunoSEQ multiplex PCR was the method, and the copy in TCRdb shows in-frame clones only, minus some. D and trimming come from the DNA, and the V and J calls and clone size come from that table. Its clone listing holds around 190,000 clones. Points on this clone: Its antigen remains unknown.

Sequenced input: PBMCs. The V and J genes are TRBV6-5 and TRBJ1-2; D is unclear. This clonotype originated in a woman in her twenties or thirties in good health and CMV-seropositive. The CDR3 region has the DNA TGTGCCAGCAGTCTCGGGACTAACTATGGCTACACCTTC. Its protein is CASSLGTNYGYTF.